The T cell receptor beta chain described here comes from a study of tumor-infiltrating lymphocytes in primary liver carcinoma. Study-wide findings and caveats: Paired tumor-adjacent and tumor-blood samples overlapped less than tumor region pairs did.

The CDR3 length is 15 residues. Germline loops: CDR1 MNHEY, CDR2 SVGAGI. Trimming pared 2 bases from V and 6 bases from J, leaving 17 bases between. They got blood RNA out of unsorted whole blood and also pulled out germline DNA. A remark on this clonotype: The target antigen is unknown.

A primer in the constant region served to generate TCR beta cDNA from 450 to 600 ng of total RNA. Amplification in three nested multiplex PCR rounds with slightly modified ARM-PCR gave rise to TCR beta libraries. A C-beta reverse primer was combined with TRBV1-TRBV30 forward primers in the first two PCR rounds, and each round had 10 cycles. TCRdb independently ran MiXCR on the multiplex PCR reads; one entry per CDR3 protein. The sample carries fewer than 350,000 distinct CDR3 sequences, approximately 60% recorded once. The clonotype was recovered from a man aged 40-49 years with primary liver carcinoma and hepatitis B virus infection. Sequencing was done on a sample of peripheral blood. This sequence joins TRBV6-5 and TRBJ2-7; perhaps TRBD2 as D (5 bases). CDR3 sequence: CASSYPGVRRVEQYF. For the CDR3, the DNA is TGTGCCAGCAGTTACCCCGGGGTACGTCGGGTCGAGCAGTACTTC.